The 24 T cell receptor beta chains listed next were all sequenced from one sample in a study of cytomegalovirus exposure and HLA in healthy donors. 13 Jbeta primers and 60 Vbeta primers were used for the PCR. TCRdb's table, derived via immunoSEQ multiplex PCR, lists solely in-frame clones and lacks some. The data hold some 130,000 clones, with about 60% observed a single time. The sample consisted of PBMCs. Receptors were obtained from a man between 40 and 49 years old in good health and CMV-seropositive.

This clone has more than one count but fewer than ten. The CDR3 sequence: CASREGQGDSGELFF. DNA of the CDR3: TGTGCCAGCAGGGAGGGACAGGGTGACTCCGGGGAGCTGTTTTTT. The chain has TRBV11-3 and TRBJ2-2; TRBD1 matches 9 bases. With V trimmed by 6 bases and J by 6 bases, 8 bases remained unmatched. Germline CDR1 SGHNT, CDR2 YENEEA. This CDR3 is 15 amino acids long.

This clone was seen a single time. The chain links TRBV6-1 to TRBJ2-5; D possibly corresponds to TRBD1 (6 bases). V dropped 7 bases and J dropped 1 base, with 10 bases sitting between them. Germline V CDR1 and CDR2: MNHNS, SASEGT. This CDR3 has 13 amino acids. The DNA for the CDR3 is TGTGCCAGCACTGGACAGTTCCAAGAGACCCAGTACTTC. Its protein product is CASTGQFQETQYF.

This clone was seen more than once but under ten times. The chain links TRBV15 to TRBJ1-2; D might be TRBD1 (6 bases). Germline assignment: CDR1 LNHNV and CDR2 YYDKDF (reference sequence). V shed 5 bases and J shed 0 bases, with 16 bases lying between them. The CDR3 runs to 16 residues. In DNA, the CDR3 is TGTGCCACCAGCCGCCCCGGGGGGCAAGCTAACTATGGCTACACCTTC. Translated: CATSRPGGQANYGYTF.

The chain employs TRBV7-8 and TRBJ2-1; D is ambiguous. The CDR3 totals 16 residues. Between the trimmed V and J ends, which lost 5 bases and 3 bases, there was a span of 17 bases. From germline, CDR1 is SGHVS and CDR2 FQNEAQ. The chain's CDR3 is CASSVSRSHGYNEQFF. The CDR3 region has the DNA TGTGCCAGCAGCGTATCTAGGAGTCACGGCTACAATGAGCAGTTCTTC.

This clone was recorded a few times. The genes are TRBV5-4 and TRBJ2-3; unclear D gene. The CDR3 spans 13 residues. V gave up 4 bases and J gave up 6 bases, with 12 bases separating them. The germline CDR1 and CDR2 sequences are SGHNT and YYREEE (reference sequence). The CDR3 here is CASSLEPMDTQYF. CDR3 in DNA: TGTGCCAGCAGCCTAGAGCCTATGGATACGCAGTATTTT.

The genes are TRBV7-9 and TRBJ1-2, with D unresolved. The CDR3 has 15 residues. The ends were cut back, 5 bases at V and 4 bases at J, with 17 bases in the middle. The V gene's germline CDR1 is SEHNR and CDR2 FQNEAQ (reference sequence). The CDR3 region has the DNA TGTGCCAGCAGCCCGGGTATACCGACGGGCTATGGCTACACCTTC. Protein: CASSPGIPTGYGYTF. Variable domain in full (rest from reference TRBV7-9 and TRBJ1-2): DTGVSQNPRHKITKRGQNVTFRCDPISEHNRLYWYRQTLGQGPEFLTYFQNEAQLEKSRLLSDRFSAERPKGSFSTLEIQRTEQGDSAMYLCASSPGIPTGYGYTFGSGTRLTVV.

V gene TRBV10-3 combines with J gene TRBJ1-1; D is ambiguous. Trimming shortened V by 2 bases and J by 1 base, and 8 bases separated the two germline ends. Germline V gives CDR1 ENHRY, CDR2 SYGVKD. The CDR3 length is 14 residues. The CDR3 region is CAISEVDKNTEAFF. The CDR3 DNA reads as TGTGCCATCAGTGAGGTTGACAAGAACACTGAAGCTTTCTTT.

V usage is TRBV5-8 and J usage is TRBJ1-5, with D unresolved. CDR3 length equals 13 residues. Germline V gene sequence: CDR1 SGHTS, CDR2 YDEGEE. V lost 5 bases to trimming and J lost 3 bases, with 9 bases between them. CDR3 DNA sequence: TGTGCCAGCAGTCCGGAGCTCAATCAGCCCCAGCATTTT. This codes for CASSPELNQPQHF.

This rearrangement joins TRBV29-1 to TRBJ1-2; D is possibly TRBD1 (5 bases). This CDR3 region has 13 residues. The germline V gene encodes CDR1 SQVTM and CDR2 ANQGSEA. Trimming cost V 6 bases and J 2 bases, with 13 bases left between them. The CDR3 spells CSVRGGGNYGYTF. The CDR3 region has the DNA TGCAGCGTCCGGGGGGGTGGGAACTATGGCTACACCTTC.

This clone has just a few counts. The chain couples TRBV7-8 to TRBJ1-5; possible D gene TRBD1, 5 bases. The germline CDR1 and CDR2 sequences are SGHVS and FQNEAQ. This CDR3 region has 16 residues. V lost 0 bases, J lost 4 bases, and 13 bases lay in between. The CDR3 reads CASSLANRNLNQPQHF. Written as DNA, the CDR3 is TGTGCCAGCAGCTTAGCGAACAGGAACTTAAATCAGCCCCAGCATTTT.

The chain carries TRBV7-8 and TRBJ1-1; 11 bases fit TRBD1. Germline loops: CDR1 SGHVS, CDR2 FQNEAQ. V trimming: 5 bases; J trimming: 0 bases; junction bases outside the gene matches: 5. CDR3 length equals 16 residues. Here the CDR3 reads CASSRGQGGLNTEAFF. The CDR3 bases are TGTGCCAGCAGCCGGGGACAGGGGGGTTTGAACACTGAAGCTTTCTTT.

Written as DNA, the CDR3 is TGTGCCAGCAGTGAATTCGTGCTAGCGGGGGGCCCTCCCTACGAGCAGTACTTC. Encoded protein: CASSEFVLAGGPPYEQYF. The gene calls are TRBV2 and TRBJ2-7; 11 bases agree with TRBD2. CDR3 length equals 18 residues. Germline lookup yields CDR1 SNHLY and CDR2 FYNNEI. J was trimmed by 2 bases and V by 2 bases; bases with no gene match: 11.

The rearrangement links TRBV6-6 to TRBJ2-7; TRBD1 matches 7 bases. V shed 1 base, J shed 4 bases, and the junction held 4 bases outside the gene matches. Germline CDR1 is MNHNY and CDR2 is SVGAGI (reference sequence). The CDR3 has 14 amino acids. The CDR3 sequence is CASSYYGTDYEQYF. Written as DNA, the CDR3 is TGTGCCAGCAGTTACTATGGGACAGATTACGAGCAGTACTTC.

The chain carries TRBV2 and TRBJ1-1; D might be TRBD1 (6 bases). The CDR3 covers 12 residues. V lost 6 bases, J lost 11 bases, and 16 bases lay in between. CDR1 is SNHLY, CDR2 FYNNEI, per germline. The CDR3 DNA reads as TGTGCCAGCAGCGTGGACAGCTTGCGGGCTTTCTTT. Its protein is CASSVDSLRAFF.

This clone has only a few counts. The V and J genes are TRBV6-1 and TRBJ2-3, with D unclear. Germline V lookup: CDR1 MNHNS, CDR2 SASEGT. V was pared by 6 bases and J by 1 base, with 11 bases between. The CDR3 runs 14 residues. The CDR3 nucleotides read TGTGCCAGCAGCCCCGGCACAGGCACAGATACGCAGTATTTT. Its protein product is CASSPGTGTDTQYF.

CDR3 residues: CASSFPLAGGGTDTQYF. The CDR3 bases are TGTGCCAGCAGCTTCCCCCTAGCGGGAGGGGGCACAGATACGCAGTATTTT. The chain links TRBV13 to TRBJ2-3; TRBD2 matches 12 bases. CDR1 and CDR2 (germline): PRHDT, FYEKMQ (reference sequence). The CDR3 runs 17 residues. V trimming: 3 bases; J trimming: 1 base; junction bases outside the gene matches: 5.

CDR3 DNA sequence: TGTGCCAGCAGCTCAATCCAAGAGACCCAGTACTTC. It encodes CASSSIQETQYF. The chain joins TRBV5-4 to TRBJ2-5, with D uncertain. Trimming left V 3 bases short and J 1 base short, with 4 bases between. CDR3 length: 12 residues. CDR1 SGHNT and CDR2 YYREEE come from the germline V gene (reference sequence).

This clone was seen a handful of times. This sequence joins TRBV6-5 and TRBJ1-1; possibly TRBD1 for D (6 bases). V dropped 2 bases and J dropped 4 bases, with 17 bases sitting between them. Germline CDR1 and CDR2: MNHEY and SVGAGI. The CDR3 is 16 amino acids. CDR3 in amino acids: CASSYGWQGRSTEAFF. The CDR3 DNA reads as TGTGCCAGCAGTTACGGGTGGCAGGGGCGGTCCACTGAAGCTTTCTTT.

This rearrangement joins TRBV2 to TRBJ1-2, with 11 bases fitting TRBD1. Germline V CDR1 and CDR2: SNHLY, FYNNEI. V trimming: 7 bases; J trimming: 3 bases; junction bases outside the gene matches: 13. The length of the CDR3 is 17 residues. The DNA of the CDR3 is TGTGCCAGCACCGAAGCCTCGGACAGGGGGCGTGACTATGGCTACACCTTC. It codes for CASTEASDRGRDYGYTF.

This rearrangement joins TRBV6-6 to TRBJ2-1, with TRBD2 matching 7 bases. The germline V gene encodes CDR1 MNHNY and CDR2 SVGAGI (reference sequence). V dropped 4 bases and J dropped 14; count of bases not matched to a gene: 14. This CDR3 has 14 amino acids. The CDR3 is CASSSLRPEGREFF. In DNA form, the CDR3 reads TGTGCCAGCAGTTCCCTACGTCCCGAAGGGAGGGAGTTCTTC.

The CDR3 nucleotides read TGTGCCAGCAGCGTAGACACCATGAACACTGAAGCTTTCTTT. Protein sequence: CASSVDTMNTEAFF. This chain uses TRBV9 with TRBJ1-1, with unresolved D. This CDR3 has 14 residues. CDR1 SGDLS and CDR2 YYNGEE come from the germline V gene. Deletions cut 0 bases from V and 0 bases from J, with 6 bases between.

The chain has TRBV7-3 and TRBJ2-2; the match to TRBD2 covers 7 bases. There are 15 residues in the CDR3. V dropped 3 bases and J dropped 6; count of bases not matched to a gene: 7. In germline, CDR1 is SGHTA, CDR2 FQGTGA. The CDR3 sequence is CASSFSLASPGELFF. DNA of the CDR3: TGTGCCAGCAGCTTCTCACTAGCGAGCCCCGGGGAGCTGTTTTTT.

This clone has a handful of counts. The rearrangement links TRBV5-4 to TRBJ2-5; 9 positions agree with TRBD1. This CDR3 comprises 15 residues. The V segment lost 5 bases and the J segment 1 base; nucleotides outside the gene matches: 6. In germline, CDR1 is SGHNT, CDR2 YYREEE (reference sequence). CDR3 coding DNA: TGTGCCAGCAGGAATACGGGACAGGGCCAAGAGACCCAGTACTTC. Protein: CASRNTGQGQETQYF. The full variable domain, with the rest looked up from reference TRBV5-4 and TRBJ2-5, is ETGVTQSPTHLIKTRGQQVTLRCSSQSGHNTVSWYQQALGQGPQFIFQYYREEENGRGNFPPRFSGLQFPNYSSELNVNALELDDSALYLCASRNTGQGQETQYFGPGTRLLVL.

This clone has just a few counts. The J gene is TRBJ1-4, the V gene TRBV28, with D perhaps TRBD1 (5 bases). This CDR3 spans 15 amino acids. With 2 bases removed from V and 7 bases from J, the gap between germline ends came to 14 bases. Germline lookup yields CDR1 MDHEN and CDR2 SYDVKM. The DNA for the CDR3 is TGTGCCAGCAGTTTAGTTGGCGGGGGGAGTGAAAAACTGTTTTTT. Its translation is CASSLVGGGSEKLFF.